The TCR beta chain under discussion was sequenced for a study of human T cells and chemical hapten exposure. TCRdb fed the RACE reads into MiXCR, producing one record per CDR3 protein. The data hold approximately 97,000 distinct CDR3 sequences, with roughly 11% observed a single time. Documented time point: patch test 2, 6 weeks after DPC sensitization. Treatment: therapeutic diphenylcyclopropenone sensitization with weekly scalp DPC. CDR1 and CDR2 (germline): MDHEN, SYDVKM. With 4 bases clipped from V and 2 bases from J, the junction kept 5 bases outside the gene matches. The CDR3 sequence is 14 residues long.

This chain joins TRBV28 and TRBJ2-7; 7 bases match TRBD2. This receptor was identified in a woman aged 40 to 49 with alopecia areata. Some clones in this sample may be carry-over from other donors' samples. The sample was whole blood, taken in connection with sensitization to the hapten diphenylcyclopropenone (DPC). CDR3 coding DNA: TGTGCCAGCAGTTCCGCCGGACTAGCCTACGAGCAGTACTTC. Its translation is CASSSAGLAYEQYF.